These 12 T cell receptor beta chains were all obtained from the same sample, sequenced in a study of T cells after yellow fever vaccination. One entry per CDR3 protein, called by TCRdb with MiXCR from the 5' RACE reads. Of some 500,000 distinct CDR3 sequences in the sample, roughly 14% were seen once. This sample comprised PBMCs, obtained on the day of the yellow fever booster vaccination. The receptors derive from a young man who received the YFV17D yellow fever vaccine.

This clonotype was observed a few times. The chain has TRBV7-9 and TRBJ2-7; D gene unclear. Germline-derived CDR1 and CDR2 are SEHNR and FQNEAQ (reference sequence). V shed 7 bases and J shed 2 bases, with 6 bases lying between them. The CDR3 runs to 11 residues. Here the CDR3 DNA reads TGTGCCAGCATGGGCGCCTACGAGCAGTACTTC. This encodes CASMGAYEQYF.

The chain uses TRBV7-8 and TRBJ1-3; no reliable D call. The germline V and J ends were trimmed by 5 bases and 4 bases, with 9 bases remaining between them. The V gene's germline CDR1 is SGHVS and CDR2 FQNEAQ. There are 13 residues in the CDR3. CDR3 protein: CASSPVWGNTIYF. CDR3 nucleotides: TGTGCCAGCAGCCCCGTGTGGGGAAACACCATATATTTT.

This clonotype has just a few counts. The chain couples TRBV2 to TRBJ2-7, with TRBD1 matching 11 bases. From germline, CDR1 is SNHLY and CDR2 FYNNEI. V lost 6 bases and J lost 1; bases outside the gene matches: 2. This CDR3 region has 14 residues. The CDR3 coding sequence is TGTGCCAGCAGGGGGGACAGGGGGTCCTACGAGCAGTACTTC. Amino acid sequence: CASRGDRGSYEQYF.

This clonotype turned up a few times. The gene calls are TRBV18 and TRBJ2-1; 11 nucleotides agree with TRBD1. This CDR3 is 13 amino acids long. The germline V gene has CDR1 KGHSH and CDR2 LQKENI. The ends lost 3 bases at V and 9 bases at J; junction bases unmatched: 1. The CDR3 reads CASSPGQGGEQFF. The CDR3 DNA reads TGTGCCAGCTCACCGGGACAGGGGGGTGAGCAGTTCTTC.

This chain connects TRBV7-1 to TRBJ2-3; TRBD2 agrees at 7 bases. TRBV7-1 is annotated as an ORF whose role is uncertain. This CDR3 spans 17 amino acids. Germline trimming cut 2 bases from V and 0 bases from J; bases unmatched to any gene: 8. The CDR3 region has the DNA TGTGCCAGCAGCTCACAAATACTAGCGAAGAGCACAGATACGCAGTATTTT. This encodes CASSSQILAKSTDTQYF.

This clonotype has a handful of counts. The rearrangement links TRBV5-1 to TRBJ2-5; TRBD2 is a possible D gene (6 bases). The V gene's germline CDR1 is SGHRS and CDR2 YFSETQ. V lost 3 bases to trimming and J lost 4 bases, with 13 bases between them. The CDR3 sequence is 14 residues long. CDR3 sequence: CASSSGTPLETQYF. The CDR3 DNA reads TGCGCCAGCAGCTCCGGGACTCCCCTAGAGACCCAGTACTTC.

The V call is TRBV2, the J call TRBJ1-3; D gene ambiguous. Germline-derived CDR1 and CDR2 are SNHLY and FYNNEI. V was pared by 7 bases and J by 7 bases, with 14 bases between. The CDR3 totals 13 residues. Here the CDR3 reads CASKRARGNTIYF. The CDR3 DNA follows: TGTGCCAGCAAGAGGGCGCGAGGGAACACCATATATTTT.

The chain combines TRBV7-2 with TRBJ2-7, with 7 bases identical to TRBD1. The CDR3 has 15 residues. Germline CDR1 is SGHTA and CDR2 is FQGNSA. Unmatched junction bases numbered 7, after V lost 0 bases and J lost 5 bases. CDR3 nucleotide sequence: TGTGCCAGCAGCTTAGCAGTTGACAGGGTTGACGAGCAGTACTTC. Its protein product is CASSLAVDRVDEQYF.

The rearrangement links TRBV6-5 to TRBJ2-1; 7 nucleotides align to TRBD2. V lost 2 bases and J lost 5; bases outside the gene matches: 3. The germline CDR1 and CDR2 sequences are MNHEY and SVGAGI. The CDR3 length is 14 residues. The CDR3 loop reads CASSYASGNNEQFF. CDR3 coding DNA: TGTGCCAGCAGTTACGCTAGCGGAAACAATGAGCAGTTCTTC.

The chain couples TRBV5-6 to TRBJ2-7; D remains unclear. In germline, CDR1 is SGHDT, CDR2 YYEEEE. V lost 1 base and J lost 2, with 13 bases in between. The CDR3 consists of 15 residues. The DNA for the CDR3 is TGTGCCAGCAGCTTGCTGGCACTGGCGGCCTACGAGCAGTACTTC. This gives the protein CASSLLALAAYEQYF. Looking up the rest from reference TRBV5-6 and TRBJ2-7 gives the full variable domain: DAGVTQSPTHLIKTRGQQVTLRCSPKSGHDTVSWYQQALGQGPQFIFQYYEEEERQRGNFPDRFSGHQFPNYSSELNVNALLLGDSALYLCASSLLALAAYEQYFGPGTRLTVT.

The chain recombines TRBV5-1 with TRBJ1-1; 9 bases line up with TRBD1. Germline V lookup: CDR1 SGHRS, CDR2 YFSETQ. This CDR3 is 14 amino acids long. V lost 4 bases to trimming and J lost 4 bases; unmatched junction nucleotides: 5. CDR3 DNA sequence: TGCGCCAGCAGCCTTGGACAGGGGACCACTGAAGCTTTCTTT. Amino acid sequence: CASSLGQGTTEAFF.

This chain joins TRBV10-3 and TRBJ2-1; TRBD2 aligns across 11 bases. Looked up from germline, CDR1 is ENHRY and CDR2 is SYGVKD. V lost 10 bases and J lost 7; bases outside the gene matches: 9. This CDR3 contains 14 residues. CDR3 loop: CATLAGGVVNEQFF. CDR3 in DNA: TGTGCCACCCTAGCGGGAGGAGTTGTAAATGAGCAGTTCTTC.